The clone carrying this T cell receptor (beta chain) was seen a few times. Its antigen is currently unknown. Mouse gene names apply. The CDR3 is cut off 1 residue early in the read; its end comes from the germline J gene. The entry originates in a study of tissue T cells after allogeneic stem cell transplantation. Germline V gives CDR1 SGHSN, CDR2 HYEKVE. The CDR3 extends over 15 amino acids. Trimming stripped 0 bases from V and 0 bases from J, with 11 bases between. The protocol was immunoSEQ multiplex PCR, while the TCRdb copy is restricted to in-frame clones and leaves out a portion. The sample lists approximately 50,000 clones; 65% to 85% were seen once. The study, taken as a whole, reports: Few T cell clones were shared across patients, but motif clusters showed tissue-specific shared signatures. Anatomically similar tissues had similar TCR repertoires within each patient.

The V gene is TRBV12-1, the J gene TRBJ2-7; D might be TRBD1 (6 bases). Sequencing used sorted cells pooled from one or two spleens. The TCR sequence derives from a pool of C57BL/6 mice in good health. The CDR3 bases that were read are TGTGCCAGCTCTCTCAGGGACAAGAGCTCCTATGAACAGTAC. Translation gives CASSLRDKSSYEQY. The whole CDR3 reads CASSLRDKSSYEQYF. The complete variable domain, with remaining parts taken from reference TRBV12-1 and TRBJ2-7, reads DSGVVQSPRHIIKEKGGRSVLTCIPISGHSNVVWYQQTLGKELKFLIQHYEKVERDKGFLPSRFSVQQFDDYHSEMNMSALELEDSAMYFCASSLRDKSSYEQYFGPGTRLTVL.